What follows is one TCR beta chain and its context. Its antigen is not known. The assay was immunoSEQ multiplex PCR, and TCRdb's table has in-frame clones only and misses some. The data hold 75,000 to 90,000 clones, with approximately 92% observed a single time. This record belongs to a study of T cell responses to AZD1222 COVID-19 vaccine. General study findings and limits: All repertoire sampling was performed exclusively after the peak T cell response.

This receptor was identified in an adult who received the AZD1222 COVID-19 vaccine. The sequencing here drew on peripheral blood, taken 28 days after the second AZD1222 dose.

The DNA of the CDR3 is TGTGCCAGTAGTCTCAGCCAAGGTAGGAATGAGCAGTTCTTC. Protein: CASSLSQGRNEQFF. The chain combines TRBV19 with TRBJ2-1, with D unclear. Germline V lookup: CDR1 LNHDA, CDR2 SQIVND (reference sequence). The CDR3 totals 14 residues. V lost 5 bases and J lost 7, with 15 bases in between. Supplemented by reference TRBV19 and TRBJ2-1, the full variable domain reads DGGITQSPKYLFRKEGQNVTLSCEQNLNHDAMYWYRQDPGQGLRLIYYSQIVNDFQKGDIAEGYSVSREKKESFPLTVTSAQKNPTAFYLCASSLSQGRNEQFFGPGTRLTVL.